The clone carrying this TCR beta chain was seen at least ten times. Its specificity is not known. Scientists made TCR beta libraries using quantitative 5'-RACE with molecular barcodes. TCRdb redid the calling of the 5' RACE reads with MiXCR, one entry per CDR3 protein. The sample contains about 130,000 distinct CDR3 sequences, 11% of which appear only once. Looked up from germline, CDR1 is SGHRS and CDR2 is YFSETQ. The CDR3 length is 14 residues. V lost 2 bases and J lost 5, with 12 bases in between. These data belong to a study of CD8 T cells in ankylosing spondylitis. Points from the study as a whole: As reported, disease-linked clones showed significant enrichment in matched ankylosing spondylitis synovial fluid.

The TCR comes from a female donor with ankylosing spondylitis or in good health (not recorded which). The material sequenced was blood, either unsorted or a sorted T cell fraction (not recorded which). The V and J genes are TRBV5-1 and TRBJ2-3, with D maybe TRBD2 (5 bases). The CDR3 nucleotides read TGCGCCAGCAGCTTAGGCGTGGGGAGAGATACGCAGTATTTT. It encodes CASSLGVGRDTQYF.